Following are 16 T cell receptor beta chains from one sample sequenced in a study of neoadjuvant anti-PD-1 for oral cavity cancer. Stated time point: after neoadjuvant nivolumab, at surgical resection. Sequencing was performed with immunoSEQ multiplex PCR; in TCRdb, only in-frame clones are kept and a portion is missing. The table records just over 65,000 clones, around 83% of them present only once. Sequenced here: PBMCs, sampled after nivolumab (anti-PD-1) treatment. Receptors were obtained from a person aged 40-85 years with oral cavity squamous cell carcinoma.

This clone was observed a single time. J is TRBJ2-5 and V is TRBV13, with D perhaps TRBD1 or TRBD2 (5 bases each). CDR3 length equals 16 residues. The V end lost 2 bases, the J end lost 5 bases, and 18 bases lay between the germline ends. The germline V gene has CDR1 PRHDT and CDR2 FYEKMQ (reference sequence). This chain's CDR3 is CASSLYSGRGVETQYF. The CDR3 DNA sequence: TGTGCCAGCAGCTTATATTCGGGACGGGGTGTGGAGACCCAGTACTTC.

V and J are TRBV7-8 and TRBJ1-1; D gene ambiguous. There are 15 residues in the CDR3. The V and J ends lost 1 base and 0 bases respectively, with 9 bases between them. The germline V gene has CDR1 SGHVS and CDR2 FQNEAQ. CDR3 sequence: CASSLDAILNTEAFF. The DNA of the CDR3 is TGTGCCAGCAGCTTAGACGCGATCCTGAACACTGAAGCTTTCTTT.

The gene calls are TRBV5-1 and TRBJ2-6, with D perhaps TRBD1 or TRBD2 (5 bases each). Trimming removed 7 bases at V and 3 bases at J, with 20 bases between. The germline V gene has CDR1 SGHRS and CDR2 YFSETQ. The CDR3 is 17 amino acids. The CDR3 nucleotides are TGCGCCAGCGTCGGGAAGGGACCTCCCTTTGGGGCCAACGTCCTGACTTTC. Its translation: CASVGKGPPFGANVLTF.

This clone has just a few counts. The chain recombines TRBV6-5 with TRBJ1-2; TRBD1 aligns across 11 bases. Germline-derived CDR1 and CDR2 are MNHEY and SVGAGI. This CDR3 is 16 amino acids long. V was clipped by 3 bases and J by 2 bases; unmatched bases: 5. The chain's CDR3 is CASSYIRTGGNYGYTF. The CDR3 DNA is TGTGCCAGCAGTTATATCAGGACAGGGGGCAACTATGGCTACACCTTC.

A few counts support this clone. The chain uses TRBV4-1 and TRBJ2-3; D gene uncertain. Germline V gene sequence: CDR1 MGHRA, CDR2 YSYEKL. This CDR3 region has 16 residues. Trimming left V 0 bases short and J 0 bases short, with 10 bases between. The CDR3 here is CASSQEGPSSTDTQYF. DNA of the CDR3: TGCGCCAGCAGCCAAGAGGGCCCTTCTAGCACAGATACGCAGTATTTT.

The CDR3 here is CASTPGEGAFGNTEAFF. DNA of the CDR3: TGCGCCAGCACCCCCGGGGAGGGGGCCTTTGGGAACACTGAAGCTTTCTTT. The J gene is TRBJ1-1, the V gene TRBV5-1; 7 bases are shared with TRBD1. This CDR3 has 17 residues. V trimming: 6 bases; J trimming: 1 base; junction bases outside the gene matches: 15. CDR1 is SGHRS and CDR2 is YFSETQ in the germline V gene.

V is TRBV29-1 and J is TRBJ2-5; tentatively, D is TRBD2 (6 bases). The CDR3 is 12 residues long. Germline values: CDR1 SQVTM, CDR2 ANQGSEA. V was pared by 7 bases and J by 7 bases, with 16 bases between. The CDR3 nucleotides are TGCAGCGCCGACCCTCCAGCGGGGACCCAGTACTTC. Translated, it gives CSADPPAGTQYF.

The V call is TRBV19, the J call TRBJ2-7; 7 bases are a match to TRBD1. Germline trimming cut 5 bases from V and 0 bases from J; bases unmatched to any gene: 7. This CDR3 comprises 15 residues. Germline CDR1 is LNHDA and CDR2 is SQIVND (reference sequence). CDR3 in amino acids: CASSPTGVSSYEQYF. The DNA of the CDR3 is TGTGCCAGTAGTCCAACAGGGGTCAGCTCCTACGAGCAGTACTTC.

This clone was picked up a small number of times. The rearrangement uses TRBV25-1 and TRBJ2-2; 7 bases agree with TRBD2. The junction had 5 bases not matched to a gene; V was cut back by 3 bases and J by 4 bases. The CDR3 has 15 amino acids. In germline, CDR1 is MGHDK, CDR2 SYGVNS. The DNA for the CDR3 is TGTGCCAGCAGTGATAGGACTAGTGTCACCGGGGAGCTGTTTTTT. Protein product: CASSDRTSVTGELFF.

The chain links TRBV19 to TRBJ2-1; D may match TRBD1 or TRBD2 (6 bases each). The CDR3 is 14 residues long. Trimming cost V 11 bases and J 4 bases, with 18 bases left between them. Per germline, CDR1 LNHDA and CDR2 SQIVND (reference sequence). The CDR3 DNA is TGTGCCGCAGGAGAGGGGGGCTTTTACAATGAGCAGTTCTTC. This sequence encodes CAAGEGGFYNEQFF.

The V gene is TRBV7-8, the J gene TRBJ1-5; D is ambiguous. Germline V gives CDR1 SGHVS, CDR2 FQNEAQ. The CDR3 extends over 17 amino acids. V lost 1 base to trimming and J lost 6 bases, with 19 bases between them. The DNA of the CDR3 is TGTGCCAGCAGCTTAGTCGCCGCGGGAGGGTCTTCTCAGCCCCAGCATTTT. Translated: CASSLVAAGGSSQPQHF.

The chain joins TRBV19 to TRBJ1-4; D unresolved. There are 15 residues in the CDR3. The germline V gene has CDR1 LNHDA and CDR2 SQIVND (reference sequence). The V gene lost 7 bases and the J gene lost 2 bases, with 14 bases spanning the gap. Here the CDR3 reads CASNQLGSTNEKLFF. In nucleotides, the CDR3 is TGTGCCAGTAACCAACTGGGGTCGACTAATGAAAAACTGTTTTTT. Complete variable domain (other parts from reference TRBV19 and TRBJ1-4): DGGITQSPKYLFRKEGQNVTLSCEQNLNHDAMYWYRQDPGQGLRLIYYSQIVNDFQKGDIAEGYSVSREKKESFPLTVTSAQKNPTAFYLCASNQLGSTNEKLFFGSGTQLSVL.

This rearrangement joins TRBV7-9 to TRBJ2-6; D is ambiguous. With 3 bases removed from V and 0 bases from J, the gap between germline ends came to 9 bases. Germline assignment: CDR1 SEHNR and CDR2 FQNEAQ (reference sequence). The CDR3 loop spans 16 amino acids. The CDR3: CASSFPIRSGANVLTF. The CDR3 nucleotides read TGTGCCAGCAGCTTTCCAATCCGCTCTGGGGCCAACGTCCTGACTTTC.

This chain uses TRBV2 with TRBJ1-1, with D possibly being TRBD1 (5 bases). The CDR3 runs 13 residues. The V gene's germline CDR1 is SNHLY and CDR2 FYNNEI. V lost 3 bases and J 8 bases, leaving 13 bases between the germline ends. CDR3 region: CASSEVGEREAFF. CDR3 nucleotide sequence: TGTGCCAGCAGTGAGGTAGGGGAGCGGGAAGCTTTCTTT.

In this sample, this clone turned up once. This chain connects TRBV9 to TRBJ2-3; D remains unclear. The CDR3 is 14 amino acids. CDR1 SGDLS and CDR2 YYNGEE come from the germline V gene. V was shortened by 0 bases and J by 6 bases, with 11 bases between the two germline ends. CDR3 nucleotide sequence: TGTGCCAGCAGCGTAGTAAAGAGATCCGATACGCAGTATTTT. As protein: CASSVVKRSDTQYF.

The CDR3 loop is CASRKGLAVYNEQFF. The DNA of the CDR3 is TGTGCCAGCAGAAAGGGACTAGCGGTGTACAATGAGCAGTTCTTC. The rearrangement joins TRBV28 to TRBJ2-1, with 11 bases identical to TRBD2. The CDR3 totals 15 residues. Losses at the gene ends were 6 bases for V and 4 bases for J; bases not matched to a gene: 5. The V gene's germline CDR1 is MDHEN and CDR2 SYDVKM.